This T cell receptor (beta chain) was observed in a study of T cells in Graves' hyperthyroidism and ophthalmopathy. About the research overall: Once the initial diagnosis was made, peripheral blood was obtained before any treatment.

Ophthalmopathy cases scored 3 or more on the Clinical Activity Score and 4 or more on NOSPECS grade, with duration below 3 months. PBMCs were collected from a roughly 9.7 ml volume of fresh peripheral blood. TCR beta CDR3 regions were amplified from RNA transcripts. HTBI primers were the set used in a first-round RT-PCR of the TCR CDR3. TCRdb used MiXCR to reprocess the multiplex PCR reads, holding one entry per CDR3 protein. The sample includes about 640,000 distinct CDR3 sequences, about 15% of them seen just once. This CDR3 spans 16 amino acids. The V and J ends lost 6 bases and 5 bases respectively, with 20 bases between them. Germline assignment: CDR1 MNHEY and CDR2 SVGEGT.

The material sequenced was blood. The chain combines TRBV6-2 or TRBV6-3 with TRBJ2-1; tentative D call: TRBD2 (6 bases). The origin of this receptor is a woman aged 50 to 65 with Graves' ophthalmopathy. CDR3 bases: TGTGCCAGCAGGGCCCGGGGAGGCCGGGCGAACAATGAGCAGTTCTTC. This translates into CASRARGGRANNEQFF.